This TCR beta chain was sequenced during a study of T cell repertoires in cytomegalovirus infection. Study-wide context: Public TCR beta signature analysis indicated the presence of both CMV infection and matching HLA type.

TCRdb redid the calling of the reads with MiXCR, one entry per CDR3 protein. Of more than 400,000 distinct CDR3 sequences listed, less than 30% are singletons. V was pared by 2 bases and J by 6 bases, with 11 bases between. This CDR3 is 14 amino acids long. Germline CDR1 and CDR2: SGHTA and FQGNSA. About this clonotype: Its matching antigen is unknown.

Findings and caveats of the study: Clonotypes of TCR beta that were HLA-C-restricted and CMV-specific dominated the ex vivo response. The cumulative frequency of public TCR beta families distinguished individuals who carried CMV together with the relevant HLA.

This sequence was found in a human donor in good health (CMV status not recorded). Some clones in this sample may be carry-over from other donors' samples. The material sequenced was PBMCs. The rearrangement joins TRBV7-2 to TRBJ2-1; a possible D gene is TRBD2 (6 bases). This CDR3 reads CASSLMAGGNEQFF. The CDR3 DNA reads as TGTGCCAGCAGCTTAATGGCCGGGGGCAATGAGCAGTTCTTC.